Each of the 15 T cell receptor beta chains below was sequenced from the same sample in a study of cytomegalovirus exposure and HLA in healthy donors. Researchers ran the PCR with 60 Vbeta and 13 Jbeta primers. TCRdb's table, derived via immunoSEQ multiplex PCR, lists solely in-frame clones and lacks some. The sample includes more than 100,000 clones, approximately 77% of them seen just once. Material: PBMCs. These receptors were obtained from a woman between 40 and 50 years old in good health and CMV-seronegative.

The rearrangement joins TRBV6-5 to TRBJ1-2; possibly TRBD1 for D (5 bases). The CDR3 loop spans 14 amino acids. From germline, CDR1 is MNHEY and CDR2 SVGAGI. The ends were cut back, 6 bases at V and 0 bases at J, with 11 bases in the middle. The CDR3 nucleotides are TGTGCCAGCAGAGTTGCGACAGCTAACTATGGCTACACCTTC. This gives the protein CASRVATANYGYTF.

A single count supports this clone. The rearrangement joins TRBV5-6 to TRBJ1-2, with D possibly being TRBD1 (5 bases). CDR3 length equals 12 residues. Germline-derived CDR1 and CDR2 are SGHDT and YYEEEE. The ends were cut back, 4 bases at V and 5 bases at J, with 9 bases in the middle. The CDR3 coding sequence is TGTGCCAGCAGCCCAGGGTCTTATGGCTACACCTTC. It yields the protein CASSPGSYGYTF. Using reference TRBV5-6 and TRBJ1-2 for the parts outside the CDR3, the full variable domain is DAGVTQSPTHLIKTRGQQVTLRCSPKSGHDTVSWYQQALGQGPQFIFQYYEEEERQRGNFPDRFSGHQFPNYSSELNVNALLLGDSALYLCASSPGSYGYTFGSGTRLTVV.

On this clone: The same CDR3 arises from other DNA sequences in this sample as well. The J gene is TRBJ1-2, the V gene TRBV15; no clear D gene. Trimming stripped 0 bases from V and 5 bases from J, with 4 bases between. CDR1 and CDR2 (germline): LNHNV, YYDKDF (reference sequence). This CDR3 comprises 12 residues. CDR3 DNA: TGTGCCACCAGCAGAGATCGGTATGGCTACACCTTC. It yields the protein CATSRDRYGYTF.

This clone was recorded only once. The chain has TRBV5-1 and TRBJ2-6; possible D gene TRBD1, 5 bases. In germline, CDR1 is SGHRS, CDR2 YFSETQ. Trimming cost V 0 bases and J 5 bases, with 15 bases left between them. The CDR3 has 17 residues. The CDR3: CASSLDRKALRANVLTF. The CDR3 DNA reads TGCGCCAGCAGCTTGGACAGGAAAGCCCTTAGGGCCAACGTCCTGACTTTC. Full variable domain (missing parts from reference TRBV5-1 and TRBJ2-6): KAGVTQTPRYLIKTRGQQVTLSCSPISGHRSVSWYQQTPGQGLQFLFEYFSETQRNKGNFPGRFSGRQFSNSRSEMNVSTLELGDSALYLCASSLDRKALRANVLTFGAGSRLTVL.

The V and J genes are TRBV30 and TRBJ1-1; 7 positions agree with TRBD1. Germline CDR1 and CDR2: GTSNPN and SVGIG (reference sequence). V shed 1 base and J 3 bases; nucleotides not matched to a gene: 2. This CDR3 is 13 amino acids long. The CDR3 loop is CAWSGRGDTEAFF. For the CDR3, the DNA is TGTGCCTGGAGTGGCAGGGGGGACACTGAAGCTTTCTTT.

J is TRBJ2-5 and V is TRBV2, with 9 bases matching TRBD2. The V segment lost 8 bases and the J segment 5 bases; nucleotides outside the gene matches: 6. CDR1 SNHLY and CDR2 FYNNEI come from the germline V gene. The CDR3 extends over 13 amino acids. The CDR3 coding sequence is TGTGCCAGCCGAGCGGGGGGAGACGAGACCCAGTACTTC. Translation: CASRAGGDETQYF.

The chain combines TRBV7-8 with TRBJ2-1, with D possibly TRBD2 on 5 matching bases. Germline CDR1 is SGHVS and CDR2 is FQNEAQ. This CDR3 has 12 residues. V gave up 5 bases and J gave up 9 bases, with 11 bases separating them. In DNA form, the CDR3 reads TGTGCCAGCAGCCATACTAGTCTTGAGCAGTTCTTC. Encoded protein: CASSHTSLEQFF.

The chain carries TRBV10-3 and TRBJ1-5; 10 positions match TRBD1. The V segment lost 6 bases and the J segment 3 bases; nucleotides outside the gene matches: 5. Germline-derived CDR1 and CDR2 are ENHRY and SYGVKD. This CDR3 is 15 amino acids long. The CDR3 nucleotides are TGTGCCATCAGCGGGACAGGGGACTACAATCAGCCCCAGCATTTT. Its protein is CAISGTGDYNQPQHF.

The chain combines TRBV5-1 with TRBJ1-2; 7 positions match TRBD1. Germline loops: CDR1 SGHRS, CDR2 YFSETQ. This CDR3 has 13 amino acids. Unmatched junction bases numbered 1, after V lost 0 bases and J lost 5 bases. The CDR3 nucleotides are TGCGCCAGCAGCTTGGAGGGACAGTATGGCTACACCTTC. Translated: CASSLEGQYGYTF.

This chain links TRBV18 with TRBJ2-7; perhaps TRBD1 as D (6 bases). Germline-derived CDR1 and CDR2 are KGHSH and LQKENI. The CDR3 totals 14 residues. The ends were cut back, 5 bases at V and 1 base at J, with 12 bases in the middle. CDR3 nucleotide sequence: TGTGCCAGCTCATCCGGGACATCATCCTACGAGCAGTACTTC. The encoded protein is CASSSGTSSYEQYF.

V gene TRBV7-9 combines with J gene TRBJ1-5; D ambiguous. The CDR3 has 14 amino acids. The germline gives CDR1 SEHNR, CDR2 FQNEAQ (reference sequence). Trimming left V 1 base short and J 0 bases short, with 4 bases between. The CDR3 protein is CASSLDNSNQPQHF. CDR3 nucleotide sequence: TGTGCCAGCAGCTTAGACAATAGCAATCAGCCCCAGCATTTT.

This chain uses TRBV4-1 with TRBJ1-1; weak D call: TRBD1 (5 bases). The CDR3 is made up of 16 amino acids. Trimming shortened V by 1 base and J by 1 base, and 13 bases separated the two germline ends. Germline values: CDR1 MGHRA, CDR2 YSYEKL. The CDR3 DNA follows: TGCGCCAGCAGCCAAGGCGGGGGGTCCGGGAACACTGAAGCTTTCTTT. Translating it yields CASSQGGGSGNTEAFF.

This chain connects TRBV27 to TRBJ2-3, with 13 nucleotides matching TRBD2. V lost 6 bases and J lost 5; bases outside the gene matches: 5. The CDR3 runs to 15 residues. CDR1 and CDR2 (germline): MNHEY, SMNVEV (reference sequence). DNA of the CDR3: TGTGCCAGCAGAGGACTAGCGGGGGCCGAAGATACGCAGTATTTT. Translating gives CASRGLAGAEDTQYF.

V is TRBV10-3 and J is TRBJ1-1, with TRBD1 matching 8 bases. V was pared by 6 bases and J by 4 bases, with 4 bases of the junction left unmatched. From germline, CDR1 is ENHRY and CDR2 SYGVKD. CDR3 length: 13 amino acids. The CDR3 sequence: CAIRSTGGTEAFF. As DNA, the CDR3 is TGTGCCATCAGATCCACAGGGGGCACTGAAGCTTTCTTT.

The rearrangement links TRBV6-1 to TRBJ2-5; D might be TRBD2 (5 bases). CDR1 is MNHNS and CDR2 is SASEGT in the germline V gene. The CDR3 extends over 13 amino acids. V lost 8 bases and J 1 base, leaving 11 bases between the germline ends. The CDR3 DNA reads as TGTGCCAGCGCCCGAGGGTTCCAAGAGACCCAGTACTTC. This encodes CASARGFQETQYF.